A single sample gave rise to the 18 T cell receptor beta chains below, sequenced in a study of beta chain features in type 1 diabetes. Reverse transcribing all isolated RNA meant expressed TCRB transcripts were sequenced. Repertoires were generated with immunoSEQ multiplex PCR, while TCRdb's copy carries only in-frame clones and drops some. The sample comprises 500,000 to 800,000 clones, under 15% of which are singletons, and about 0.11% rests with the top ten. No antigen has been assigned to these receptors. Broader study findings: Shortening of TCRB CDR3s, moderate but significant, appeared in all four CD4+ subsets of Type 1 diabetes patients.

Sequencing was performed on naive CD4+ T cells from blood. All receptors come from a young man with type 1 diabetes.

The rearrangement uses TRBV6-5 and TRBJ2-7, with 9 bases matching TRBD2. There are 15 residues in the CDR3. V lost 1 base to trimming and J lost 1 base; unmatched junction nucleotides: 2. Germline-derived CDR1 and CDR2 are MNHEY and SVGAGI. Here the CDR3 reads CASSYLAGGSYEQYF. DNA of the CDR3: TGTGCCAGCAGTTACTTGGCGGGGGGGTCCTACGAGCAGTACTTC.

This clone appeared a few times. The J gene is TRBJ1-2, the V gene TRBV28; D unresolved. V dropped 6 bases and J dropped 7 bases, with 15 bases sitting between them. The V gene's germline CDR1 is MDHEN and CDR2 SYDVKM. The CDR3 has 13 residues. This chain's CDR3 is CASSQIRGAGYTF. CDR3 DNA: TGTGCCAGCAGCCAGATACGAGGTGCTGGCTACACCTTC.

The V call is TRBV7-2, the J call TRBJ1-1; D remains ambiguous. Germline V gene data show CDR1 as SGHTA and CDR2 as FQGNSA. CDR3 size: 14 residues. The ends were cut back, 6 bases at V and 3 bases at J, with 14 bases in the middle. CDR3 bases: TGTGCCAGCAGGACCTATCAAGGCTACACTGAAGCTTTCTTT. This codes for CASRTYQGYTEAFF.

This sequence joins TRBV19 and TRBJ1-2, with a possible D match to TRBD1 (5 bases). V was trimmed by 5 bases and J by 3 bases, leaving 10 bases between them. The length of the CDR3 is 13 residues. Germline-derived CDR1 and CDR2 are LNHDA and SQIVND (reference sequence). The CDR3 here is CASSAQADYGYTF. CDR3 nucleotides: TGTGCCAGTAGTGCACAGGCGGACTATGGCTACACCTTC. Full variable domain (rest looked up from reference TRBV19 and TRBJ1-2): DGGITQSPKYLFRKEGQNVTLSCEQNLNHDAMYWYRQDPGQGLRLIYYSQIVNDFQKGDIAEGYSVSREKKESFPLTVTSAQKNPTAFYLCASSAQADYGYTFGSGTRLTVV.

The table lists this clone with a few counts. The CDR3 region has the DNA TGCGCCAGCAGCTTGGGGACAGGGGAGAGCAATCAGCCCCAGCATTTT. It codes for CASSLGTGESNQPQHF. The V and J genes are TRBV5-1 and TRBJ1-5; 9 bases map to TRBD1. CDR1 is SGHRS, CDR2 YFSETQ, per germline. The CDR3 contains 16 residues. V was clipped by 0 bases and J by 1 base; unmatched bases: 2. Full variable domain (missing parts from reference TRBV5-1 and TRBJ1-5): KAGVTQTPRYLIKTRGQQVTLSCSPISGHRSVSWYQQTPGQGLQFLFEYFSETQRNKGNFPGRFSGRQFSNSRSEMNVSTLELGDSALYLCASSLGTGESNQPQHFGDGTRLSIL.

This chain joins TRBV2 and TRBJ1-6; 11 positions agree with TRBD1. CDR3 size: 19 residues. J was trimmed by 0 bases and V by 4 bases; bases with no gene match: 8. CDR1 is SNHLY, CDR2 FYNNEI, per germline. CDR3 DNA: TGTGCCAGCAGTGGGGAGGGACAGGGGGTTAGCTCCTATAATTCACCCCTCCACTTT. Its translation: CASSGEGQGVSSYNSPLHF.

The gene calls are TRBV6-6 and TRBJ1-2; 9 bases fit TRBD1. This CDR3 has 15 residues. The V segment lost 0 bases and the J segment 4 bases; nucleotides outside the gene matches: 3. The germline CDR1 and CDR2 sequences are MNHNY and SVGAGI (reference sequence). CDR3 sequence reads: CASSYSRGQGYGYTF. CDR3 DNA sequence: TGTGCCAGCAGTTACTCTCGGGGACAGGGCTATGGCTACACCTTC.

The sample holds a few counts of this clone. The rearrangement uses TRBV4-3 and TRBJ1-6; 7 bases are shared with TRBD1. Germline V gene data show CDR1 as LGHNA and CDR2 as YSLEER. Unmatched junction bases numbered 10, after V lost 1 base and J lost 10 bases. This CDR3 region has 16 residues. This chain's CDR3 is CASSQAETGWKSPLHF. In DNA form, the CDR3 reads TGCGCCAGCAGCCAAGCAGAGACAGGGTGGAAATCACCCCTCCACTTT.

This chain connects TRBV5-6 to TRBJ2-6; D is tentatively TRBD1 or TRBD2 (5 bases each). CDR1 is SGHDT and CDR2 is YYEEEE in the germline V gene. There are 19 residues in the CDR3. Trimming cost V 1 base and J 0 bases, with 17 bases left between them. CDR3: CASSLLDGTVTSGANVLTF. The CDR3, as DNA: TGTGCCAGCAGCTTGCTTGACGGGACGGTGACCTCTGGGGCCAACGTCCTGACTTTC.

V gene TRBV28 combines with J gene TRBJ1-4; no clear D. The germline V gene has CDR1 MDHEN and CDR2 SYDVKM. V was shortened by 3 bases and J by 6 bases, with 11 bases between the two germline ends. The CDR3 contains 14 residues. In nucleotides, the CDR3 is TGTGCCAGCAGTTTTTGGGGAGGACATGAAAAACTGTTTTTT. Its translation is CASSFWGGHEKLFF.

This clone was picked up a small number of times. This CDR3 reads CASSLGDLAGEETQYF. CDR3 in DNA: TGTGCCAGCAGCTTAGGGGATCTAGCGGGGGAAGAGACCCAGTACTTC. The chain links TRBV11-2 to TRBJ2-5; 10 bases match TRBD2. With 1 base clipped from V and 3 bases from J, the junction kept 5 bases outside the gene matches. Germline V gene lookup returns CDR1 SGHAT and CDR2 FQNNGV. The CDR3 is 16 residues long.

This clone was counted between two and nine times. This chain uses TRBV6-6 with TRBJ2-5, with no clear D. Germline V gene sequence: CDR1 MNHNY, CDR2 SVGAGI (reference sequence). The CDR3 runs to 10 residues. V was shortened by 10 bases and J by 1 base, with 4 bases between the two germline ends. The chain's CDR3 is CATLQETQYF. In nucleotides, the CDR3 is TGTGCCACCCTCCAAGAGACCCAGTACTTC.

The rearrangement uses TRBV11-2 and TRBJ2-1, with TRBD2 matching 9 bases. V trimming: 1 base; J trimming: 3 bases; junction bases outside the gene matches: 1. The CDR3 has 15 residues. Germline lookup yields CDR1 SGHAT and CDR2 FQNNGV. In DNA, the CDR3 is TGTGCCAGCAGCTTAGCTAGCGGGGACTACAATGAGCAGTTCTTC. Encoded protein: CASSLASGDYNEQFF.

The chain uses TRBV6-6 and TRBJ1-6, with a weak D call TRBD1 (6 bases). Between the trimmed V and J ends, which lost 5 bases and 7 bases, there was a span of 18 bases. The V gene's germline CDR1 is MNHNY and CDR2 SVGAGI (reference sequence). This CDR3 region has 16 residues. In DNA, the CDR3 is TGTGCCAGCAGTCTTGCCCCGGACAGAACAAATTCACCCCTCCACTTT. It yields the protein CASSLAPDRTNSPLHF.

V and J are TRBV6-1 and TRBJ2-1; 7 positions agree with TRBD2. Trimming cost V 0 bases and J 4 bases; bases outside gene matches: 9. Germline V gives CDR1 MNHNS, CDR2 SASEGT. The CDR3 has 17 residues. In nucleotides, the CDR3 is TGTGCCAGCAGTGAAGCGCGGGATAGCGGGCGATACAATGAGCAGTTCTTC. Protein sequence: CASSEARDSGRYNEQFF.

This chain joins TRBV13 and TRBJ2-7; D not resolved. Germline V CDR1 and CDR2: PRHDT, FYEKMQ (reference sequence). CDR3 size: 13 residues. The V gene lost 0 bases and the J gene lost 7 bases, with 10 bases spanning the gap. The CDR3 sequence is CASSLGVALEQYF. For the CDR3, the DNA is TGTGCCAGCAGCTTAGGAGTTGCCTTGGAGCAGTACTTC.

V gene TRBV6-1 combines with J gene TRBJ1-2; D remains unclear. This CDR3 has 13 amino acids. The germline V gene encodes CDR1 MNHNS and CDR2 SASEGT. The V end lost 2 bases, the J end lost 7 bases, and 11 bases lay between the germline ends. The CDR3 region is CASSELGTGGYTF. Here the CDR3 DNA reads TGTGCCAGCAGTGAACTTGGAACCGGTGGCTACACCTTC.

This clone was recorded a few times. This CDR3 is also generated by other DNA sequences in the sample. The gene calls are TRBV7-2 and TRBJ2-2, with D uncertain. Germline V CDR1 and CDR2: SGHTA, FQGNSA. Trimming removed 5 bases from V and 2 bases from J, with 6 bases in between. The CDR3 length is 13 residues. This chain's CDR3 is CASSQPNTGELFF. CDR3 DNA: TGTGCCAGCAGCCAGCCCAACACCGGGGAGCTGTTTTTT.